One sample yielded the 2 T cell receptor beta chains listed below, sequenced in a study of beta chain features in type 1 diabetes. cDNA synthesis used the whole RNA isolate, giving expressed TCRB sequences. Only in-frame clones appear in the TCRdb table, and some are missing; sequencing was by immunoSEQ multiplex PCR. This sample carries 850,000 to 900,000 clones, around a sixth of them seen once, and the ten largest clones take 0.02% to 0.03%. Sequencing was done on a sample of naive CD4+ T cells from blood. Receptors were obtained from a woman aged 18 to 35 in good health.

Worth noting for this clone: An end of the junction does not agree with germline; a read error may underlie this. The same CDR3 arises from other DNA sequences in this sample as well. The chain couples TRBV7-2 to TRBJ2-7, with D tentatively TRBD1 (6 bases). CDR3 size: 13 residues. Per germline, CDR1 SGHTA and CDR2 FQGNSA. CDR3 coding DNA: TGTGCCAGCAGCCTAGCCAGGGGAACCGAGCAGTACTTC. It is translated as CASSLARGTEQYF.

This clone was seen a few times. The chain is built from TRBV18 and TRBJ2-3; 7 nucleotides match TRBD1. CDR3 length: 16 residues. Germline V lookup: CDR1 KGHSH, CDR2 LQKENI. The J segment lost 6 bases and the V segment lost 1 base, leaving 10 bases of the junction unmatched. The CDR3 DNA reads TGTGCCAGCTCACCACGAGTCACAGGGGTAGGGGATACGCAGTATTTT. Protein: CASSPRVTGVGDTQYF.